This T cell receptor (beta chain) was identified in a study of T-cell reconstitution after alpha-beta-depleted transplantation in children. Unmatched junction bases numbered 3, after V lost 0 bases and J lost 2 bases. Germline CDR1 SGHRS, CDR2 YFSETQ. The CDR3 runs to 15 residues. This clonotype has a handful of counts. Researchers prepared the TCRbeta library using unique molecular identifiers, the study reports. From the PCR reads, TCRdb called clonotypes with MiXCR, one entry per CDR3 protein. This sample carries a few hundred thousand distinct CDR3 sequences, about 16% of them seen once, and the ten largest clones take 25% to 35%.

The material sequenced was PBMCs, mostly from graft donor cells, taken 360 days after TCRalphabeta/CD19-depleted stem cell transplant. The TCR was taken from a boy under three years old who had a stem cell transplant for Wiskott-Aldrich syndrome, so the T cells may come from the graft donor. The genes are TRBV5-1 and TRBJ2-5; 8 bases map to TRBD2. The CDR3 DNA sequence: TGCGCCAGCAGCTTGGAATTAGCGGGACAAGAGACCCAGTACTTC. Its protein product is CASSLELAGQETQYF.